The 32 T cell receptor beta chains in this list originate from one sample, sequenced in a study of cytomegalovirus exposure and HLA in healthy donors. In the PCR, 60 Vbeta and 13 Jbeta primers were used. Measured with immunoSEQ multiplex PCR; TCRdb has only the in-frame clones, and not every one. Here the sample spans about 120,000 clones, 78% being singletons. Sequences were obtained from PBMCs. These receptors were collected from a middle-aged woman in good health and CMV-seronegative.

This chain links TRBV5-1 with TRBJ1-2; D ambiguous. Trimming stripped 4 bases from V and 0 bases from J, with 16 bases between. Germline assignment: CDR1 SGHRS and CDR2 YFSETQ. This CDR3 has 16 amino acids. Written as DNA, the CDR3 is TGCGCCAGCAGCCCTAATGCTGTACAGTCTAACTATGGCTACACCTTC. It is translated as CASSPNAVQSNYGYTF.

The CDR3 nucleotides read TGCGCCAGCCATATGGGGCAGGGGGCTCACGATACGCAGTATTTT. This translates into CASHMGQGAHDTQYF. The chain is built from TRBV5-1 and TRBJ2-3; 8 bases match TRBD1. CDR3 length: 15 amino acids. The J segment lost 6 bases and the V segment lost 7 bases, leaving 13 bases of the junction unmatched. Per the germline V gene, CDR1 is SGHRS and CDR2 is YFSETQ. The whole variable domain, remainder taken from reference TRBV5-1 and TRBJ2-3, is KAGVTQTPRYLIKTRGQQVTLSCSPISGHRSVSWYQQTPGQGLQFLFEYFSETQRNKGNFPGRFSGRQFSNSRSEMNVSTLELGDSALYLCASHMGQGAHDTQYFGPGTRLTVL.

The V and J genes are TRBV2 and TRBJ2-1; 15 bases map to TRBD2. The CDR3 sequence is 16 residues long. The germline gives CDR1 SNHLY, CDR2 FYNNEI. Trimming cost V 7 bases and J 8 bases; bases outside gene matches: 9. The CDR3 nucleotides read TGTGCCAGCACAAAGGGGACTAGCGGGAGGTTCGATGAGCAGTTCTTC. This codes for CASTKGTSGRFDEQFF.

The CDR3 sequence: CASRTSGGSYEQYF. CDR3 nucleotides: TGTGCCAGCAGAACCTCAGGGGGTTCCTACGAGCAGTACTTC. V usage is TRBV6-5 and J usage is TRBJ2-7; 7 positions agree with TRBD1. This CDR3 has 14 amino acids. Losses at the gene ends were 6 bases for V and 1 base for J; bases not matched to a gene: 6. Germline CDR1 MNHEY, CDR2 SVGAGI.

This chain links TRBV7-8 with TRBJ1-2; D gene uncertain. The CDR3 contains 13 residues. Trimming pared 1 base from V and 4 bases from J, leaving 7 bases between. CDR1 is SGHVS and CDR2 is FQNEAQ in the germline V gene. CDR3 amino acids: CASSLEEFYGYTF. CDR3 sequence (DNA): TGTGCCAGCAGCTTAGAGGAGTTCTATGGCTACACCTTC.

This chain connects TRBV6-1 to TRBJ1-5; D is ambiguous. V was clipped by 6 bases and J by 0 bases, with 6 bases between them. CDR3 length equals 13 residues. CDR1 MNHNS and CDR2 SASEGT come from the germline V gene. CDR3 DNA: TGTGCCAGCAGACCTAATAGCAATCAGCCCCAGCATTTT. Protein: CASRPNSNQPQHF.

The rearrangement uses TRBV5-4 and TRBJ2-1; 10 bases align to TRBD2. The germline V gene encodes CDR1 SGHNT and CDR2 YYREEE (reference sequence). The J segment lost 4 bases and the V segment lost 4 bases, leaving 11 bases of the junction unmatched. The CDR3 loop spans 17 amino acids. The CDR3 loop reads CASSPSVAGGSYNEQFF. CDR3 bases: TGTGCCAGCAGCCCGTCGGTAGCGGGAGGATCGTACAATGAGCAGTTCTTC.

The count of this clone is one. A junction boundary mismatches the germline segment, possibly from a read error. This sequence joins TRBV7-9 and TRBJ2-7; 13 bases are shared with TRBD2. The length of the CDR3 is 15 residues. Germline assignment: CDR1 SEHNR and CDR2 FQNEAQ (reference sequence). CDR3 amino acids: CSSRPGLAGTYEQYF. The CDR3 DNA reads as TGTTCCAGCAGACCGGGACTAGCGGGGACCTACGAGCAGTACTTC.

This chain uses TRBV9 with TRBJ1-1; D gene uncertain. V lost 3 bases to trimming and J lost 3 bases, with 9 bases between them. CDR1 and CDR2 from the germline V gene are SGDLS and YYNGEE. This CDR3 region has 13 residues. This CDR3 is CASSASGYTEAFF. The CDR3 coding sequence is TGTGCCAGCAGCGCCTCAGGTTACACTGAAGCTTTCTTT.

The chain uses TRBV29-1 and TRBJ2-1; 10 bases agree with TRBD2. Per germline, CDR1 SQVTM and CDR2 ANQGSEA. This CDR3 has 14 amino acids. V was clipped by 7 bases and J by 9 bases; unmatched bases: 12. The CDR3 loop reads CSAETLAGGGEQFF. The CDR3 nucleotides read TGCAGCGCCGAAACCTTAGCGGGAGGCGGTGAGCAGTTCTTC.

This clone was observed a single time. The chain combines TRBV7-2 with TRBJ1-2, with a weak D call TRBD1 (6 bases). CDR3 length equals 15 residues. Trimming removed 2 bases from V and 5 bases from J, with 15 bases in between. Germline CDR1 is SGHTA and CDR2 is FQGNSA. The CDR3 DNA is TGTGCCAGCAGCTTACAGGGGTTCGCCTATTATGGCTACACCTTC. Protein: CASSLQGFAYYGYTF.

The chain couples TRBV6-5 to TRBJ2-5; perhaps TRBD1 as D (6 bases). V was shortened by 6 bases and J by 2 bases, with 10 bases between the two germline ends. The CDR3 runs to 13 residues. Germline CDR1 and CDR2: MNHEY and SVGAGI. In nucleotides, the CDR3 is TGTGCCAGCAGGTTCGGACAGCAAGAGACCCAGTACTTC. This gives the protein CASRFGQQETQYF.

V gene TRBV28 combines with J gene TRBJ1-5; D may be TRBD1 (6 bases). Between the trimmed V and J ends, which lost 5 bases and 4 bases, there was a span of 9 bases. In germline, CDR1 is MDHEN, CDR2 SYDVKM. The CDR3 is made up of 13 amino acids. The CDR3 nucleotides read TGTGCCAGCAGTGGACAGACAAATCAGCCCCAGCATTTT. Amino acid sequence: CASSGQTNQPQHF.

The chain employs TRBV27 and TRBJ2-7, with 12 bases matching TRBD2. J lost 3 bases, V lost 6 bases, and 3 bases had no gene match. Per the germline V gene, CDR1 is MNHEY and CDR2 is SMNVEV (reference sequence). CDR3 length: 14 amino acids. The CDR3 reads CASRLAGGHYEQYF. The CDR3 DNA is TGTGCCAGCAGACTAGCGGGAGGCCACTACGAGCAGTACTTC.

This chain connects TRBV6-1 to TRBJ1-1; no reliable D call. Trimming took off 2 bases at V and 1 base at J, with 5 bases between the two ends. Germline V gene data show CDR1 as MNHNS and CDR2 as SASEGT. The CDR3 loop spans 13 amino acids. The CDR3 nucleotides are TGTGCCAGCAGTGAATATCCGAACACTGAAGCTTTCTTT. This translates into CASSEYPNTEAFF.

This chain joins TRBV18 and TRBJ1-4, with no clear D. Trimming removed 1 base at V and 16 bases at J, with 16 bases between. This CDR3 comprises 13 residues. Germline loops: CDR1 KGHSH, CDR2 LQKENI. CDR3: CASSPRSNEVAFF. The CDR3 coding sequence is TGTGCCAGCTCACCACGATCAAATGAGGTTGCGTTTTTT.

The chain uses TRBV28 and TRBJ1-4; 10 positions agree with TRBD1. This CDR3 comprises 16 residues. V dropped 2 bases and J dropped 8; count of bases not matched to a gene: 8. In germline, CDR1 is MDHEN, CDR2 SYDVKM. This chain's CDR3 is CASSLEPGTGEEKLFF. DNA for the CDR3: TGTGCCAGCAGTTTAGAACCCGGGACAGGGGAAGAAAAACTGTTTTTT.

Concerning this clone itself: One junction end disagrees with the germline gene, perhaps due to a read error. The CDR3 loop reads CSSSSQGFGNQPQHF. DNA of the CDR3: TGTTCCAGCAGCTCTCAGGGATTTGGGAATCAGCCCCAGCATTTT. This sequence joins TRBV7-9 and TRBJ1-5; tentative D call: TRBD1 (5 bases). The CDR3 has 15 residues. Germline CDR1 and CDR2: SEHNR and FQNEAQ (reference sequence).

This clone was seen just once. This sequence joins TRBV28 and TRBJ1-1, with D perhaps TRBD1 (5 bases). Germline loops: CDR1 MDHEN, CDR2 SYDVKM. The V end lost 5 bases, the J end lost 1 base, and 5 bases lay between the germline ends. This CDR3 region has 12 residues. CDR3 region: CASSTGNTEAFF. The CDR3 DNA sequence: TGTGCCAGCAGTACAGGGAACACTGAAGCTTTCTTT. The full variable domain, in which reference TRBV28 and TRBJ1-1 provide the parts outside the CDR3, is DVKVTQSSRYLVKRTGEKVFLECVQDMDHENMFWYRQDPGLGLRLIYFSYDVKMKEKGDIPEGYSVSREKKERFSLILESASTNQTSMYLCASSTGNTEAFFGQGTRLTVV.

CDR3 bases: TGTGCCACCAGCAATCCCTTAGACAGGATTAGCTCCTACAATGAGCAGTTCTTC. Translating gives CATSNPLDRISSYNEQFF. This chain links TRBV15 with TRBJ2-1; TRBD1 might be the D (6 bases). The CDR3 is 18 residues long. From germline, CDR1 is LNHNV and CDR2 YYDKDF (reference sequence). Trimming took off 4 bases at V and 0 bases at J, with 19 bases between the two ends.

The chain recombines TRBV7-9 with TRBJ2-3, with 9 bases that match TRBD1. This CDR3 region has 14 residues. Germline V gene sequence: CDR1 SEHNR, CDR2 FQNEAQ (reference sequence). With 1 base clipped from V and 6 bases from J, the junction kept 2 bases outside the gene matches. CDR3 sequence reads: CASSLGDRVDTQYF. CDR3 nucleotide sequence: TGTGCCAGCAGCTTAGGGGACAGGGTGGATACGCAGTATTTT.

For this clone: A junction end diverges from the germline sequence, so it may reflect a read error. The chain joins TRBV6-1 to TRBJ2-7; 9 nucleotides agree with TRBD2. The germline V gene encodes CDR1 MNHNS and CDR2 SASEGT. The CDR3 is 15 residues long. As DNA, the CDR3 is TGTGCCAGCAGTGATAGGGGGACTAGCTCCGACGAGCAGTACTTC. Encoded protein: CASSDRGTSSDEQYF.

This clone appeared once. CDR3: CASRALAGGFDEQFF. The CDR3 coding sequence is TGTGCCAGCAGAGCACTAGCGGGGGGTTTCGATGAGCAGTTCTTC. The rearrangement joins TRBV28 to TRBJ2-1, with TRBD2 identical over 12 bases. The germline V gene has CDR1 MDHEN and CDR2 SYDVKM. Trimming at V came to 6 bases and at J to 8 bases, leaving 8 bases not matched to a gene. The CDR3 has 15 residues.

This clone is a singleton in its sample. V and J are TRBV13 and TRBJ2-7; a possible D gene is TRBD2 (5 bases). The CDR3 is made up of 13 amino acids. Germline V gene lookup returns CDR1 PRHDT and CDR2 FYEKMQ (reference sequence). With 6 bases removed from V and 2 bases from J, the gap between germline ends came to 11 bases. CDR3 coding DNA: TGTGCCAGCAGGCAAGGGCGGGCCTACGAGCAGTACTTC. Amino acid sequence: CASRQGRAYEQYF. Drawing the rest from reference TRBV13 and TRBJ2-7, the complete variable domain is AAGVIQSPRHLIKEKRETATLKCYPIPRHDTVYWYQQGPGQDPQFLISFYEKMQSDKGSIPDRFSAQQFSDYHSELNMSSLELGDSALYFCASRQGRAYEQYFGPGTRLTVT.

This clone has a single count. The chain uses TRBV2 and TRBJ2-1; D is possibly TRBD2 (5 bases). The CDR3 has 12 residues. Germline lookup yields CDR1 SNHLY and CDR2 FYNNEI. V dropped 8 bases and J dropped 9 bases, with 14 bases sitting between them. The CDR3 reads CASSLDRLEQFF. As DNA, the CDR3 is TGTGCCAGCTCACTAGATCGGCTTGAGCAGTTCTTC.

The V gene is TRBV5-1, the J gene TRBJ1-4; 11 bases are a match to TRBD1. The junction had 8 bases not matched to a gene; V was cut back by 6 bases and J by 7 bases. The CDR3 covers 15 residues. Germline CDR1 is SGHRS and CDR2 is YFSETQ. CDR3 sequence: CASNLGQGAGEKLFF. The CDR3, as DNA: TGCGCCAGCAACCTCGGACAGGGGGCGGGTGAAAAACTGTTTTTT.

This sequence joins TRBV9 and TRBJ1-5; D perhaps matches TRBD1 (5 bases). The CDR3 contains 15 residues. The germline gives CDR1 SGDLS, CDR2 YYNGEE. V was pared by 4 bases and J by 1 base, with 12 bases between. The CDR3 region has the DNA TGTGCCAGCAGCCGTGGGGGGGGAAGCAATCAGCCCCAGCATTTT. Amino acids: CASSRGGGSNQPQHF.

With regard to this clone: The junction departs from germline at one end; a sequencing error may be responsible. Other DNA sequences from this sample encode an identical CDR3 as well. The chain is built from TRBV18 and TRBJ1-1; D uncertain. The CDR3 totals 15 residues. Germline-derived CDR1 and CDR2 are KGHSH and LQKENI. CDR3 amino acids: CASSPAVLPHTEAFF. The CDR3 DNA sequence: TGCGCCAGCTCACCGGCGGTCCTTCCCCACACTGAAGCTTTCTTT.

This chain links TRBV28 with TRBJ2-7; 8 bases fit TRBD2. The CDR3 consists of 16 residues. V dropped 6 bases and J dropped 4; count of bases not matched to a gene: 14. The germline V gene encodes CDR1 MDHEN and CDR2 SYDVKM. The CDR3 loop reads CASRGSGRARVYEQYF. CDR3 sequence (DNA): TGTGCCAGCAGGGGGTCCGGGAGGGCCCGTGTATACGAGCAGTACTTC.

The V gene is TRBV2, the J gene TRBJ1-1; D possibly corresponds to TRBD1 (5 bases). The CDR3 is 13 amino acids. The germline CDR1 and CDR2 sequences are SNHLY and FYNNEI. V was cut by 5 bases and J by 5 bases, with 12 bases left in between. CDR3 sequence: CASSTPGRTEAFF. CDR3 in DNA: TGTGCCAGCAGTACCCCAGGGCGAACTGAAGCTTTCTTT.

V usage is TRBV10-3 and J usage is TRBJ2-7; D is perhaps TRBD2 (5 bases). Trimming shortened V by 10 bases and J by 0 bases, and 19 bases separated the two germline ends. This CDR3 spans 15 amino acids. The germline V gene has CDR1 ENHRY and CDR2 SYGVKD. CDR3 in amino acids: CATMAGGHRSYEQYF. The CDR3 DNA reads TGTGCCACCATGGCAGGAGGCCACCGCTCCTACGAGCAGTACTTC.

The CDR3 sequence is CASSPQNTGELFF. CDR3 sequence (DNA): TGTGCCAGCTCACCCCAAAACACCGGGGAGCTGTTTTTT. V usage is TRBV18 and J usage is TRBJ2-2; D is ambiguous. V was cut by 3 bases and J by 2 bases, with 4 bases left in between. Germline lookup yields CDR1 KGHSH and CDR2 LQKENI. This CDR3 region has 13 residues.